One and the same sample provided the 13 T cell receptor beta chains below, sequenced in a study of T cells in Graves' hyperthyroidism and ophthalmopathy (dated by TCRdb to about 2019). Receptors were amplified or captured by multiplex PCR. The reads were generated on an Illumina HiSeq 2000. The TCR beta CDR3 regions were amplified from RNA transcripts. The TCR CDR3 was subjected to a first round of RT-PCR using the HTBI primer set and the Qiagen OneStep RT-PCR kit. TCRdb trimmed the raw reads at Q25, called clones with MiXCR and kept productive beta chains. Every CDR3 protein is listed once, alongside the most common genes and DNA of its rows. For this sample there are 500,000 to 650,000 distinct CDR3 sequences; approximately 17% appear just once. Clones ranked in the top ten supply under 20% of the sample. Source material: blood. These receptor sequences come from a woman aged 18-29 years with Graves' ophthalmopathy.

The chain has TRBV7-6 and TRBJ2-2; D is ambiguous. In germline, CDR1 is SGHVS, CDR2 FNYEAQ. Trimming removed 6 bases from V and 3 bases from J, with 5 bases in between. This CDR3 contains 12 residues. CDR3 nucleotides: TGTGCCAGCAGACCTTACACCGGGGAGCTGTTTTTT. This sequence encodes CASRPYTGELFF.

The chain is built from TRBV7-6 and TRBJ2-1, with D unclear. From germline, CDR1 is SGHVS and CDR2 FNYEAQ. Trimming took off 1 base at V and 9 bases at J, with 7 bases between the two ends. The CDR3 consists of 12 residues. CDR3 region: CASSLVESEQFF. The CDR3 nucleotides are TGTGCCAGCAGCTTAGTTGAAAGTGAGCAGTTCTTC.

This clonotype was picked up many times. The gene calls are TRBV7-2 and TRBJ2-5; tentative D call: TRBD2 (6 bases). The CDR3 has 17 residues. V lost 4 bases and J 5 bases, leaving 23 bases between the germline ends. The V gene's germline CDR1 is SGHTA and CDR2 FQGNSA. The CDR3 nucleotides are TGTGCCAGCAGCTCCTACCGTAGACTAGGGGAATTGGAGACCCAGTACTTC. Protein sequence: CASSSYRRLGELETQYF.

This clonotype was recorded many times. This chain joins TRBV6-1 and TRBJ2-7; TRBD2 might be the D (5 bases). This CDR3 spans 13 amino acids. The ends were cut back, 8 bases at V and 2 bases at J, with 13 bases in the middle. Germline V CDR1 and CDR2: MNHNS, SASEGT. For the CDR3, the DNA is TGTGCCAGCCAATCCACCGGGGCCTACGAGCAGTACTTC. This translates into CASQSTGAYEQYF.

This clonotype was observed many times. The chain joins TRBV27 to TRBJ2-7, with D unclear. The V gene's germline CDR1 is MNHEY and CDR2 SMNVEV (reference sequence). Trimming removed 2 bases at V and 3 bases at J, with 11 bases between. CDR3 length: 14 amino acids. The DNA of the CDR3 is TGTGCCAGCAGTTTAGTAAATACGATCTACGAGCAGTACTTC. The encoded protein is CASSLVNTIYEQYF.

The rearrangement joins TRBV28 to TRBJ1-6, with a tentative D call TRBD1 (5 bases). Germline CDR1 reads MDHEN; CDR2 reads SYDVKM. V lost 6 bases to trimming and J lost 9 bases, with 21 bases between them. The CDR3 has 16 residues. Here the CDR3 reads CASREGRNTGGSPLHF. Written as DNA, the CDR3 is TGTGCCAGCAGAGAGGGTAGGAACACCGGGGGTTCACCCCTCCACTTT.

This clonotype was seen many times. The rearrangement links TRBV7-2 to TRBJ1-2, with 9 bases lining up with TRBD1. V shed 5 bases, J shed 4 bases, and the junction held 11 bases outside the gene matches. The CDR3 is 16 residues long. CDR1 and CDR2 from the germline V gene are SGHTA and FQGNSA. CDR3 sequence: CASSPDRGPLSYGYTF. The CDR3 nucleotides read TGTGCCAGCAGCCCGGACAGGGGTCCCTTATCCTATGGCTACACCTTC.

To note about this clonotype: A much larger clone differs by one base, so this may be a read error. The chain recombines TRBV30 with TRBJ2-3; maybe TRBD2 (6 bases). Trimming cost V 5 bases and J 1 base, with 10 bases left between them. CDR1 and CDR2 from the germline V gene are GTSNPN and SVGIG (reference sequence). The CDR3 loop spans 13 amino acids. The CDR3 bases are TGTGCCTGGGGGGCTAGCGGCACAGATACGCAGTATTTT. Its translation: CAWGASGTDTQYF.

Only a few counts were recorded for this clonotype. CDR3 region: CASSLGRRSTAKNIQYF. The CDR3 DNA follows: TGTGCCAGCAGCTTAGGGCGAAGGAGTACGGCCAAAAACATTCAGTACTTC. The chain carries TRBV13 and TRBJ2-4; D is undetermined. Between the trimmed V and J ends, which lost 0 bases and 1 base, there was a span of 13 bases. There are 17 residues in the CDR3. Germline V gene data show CDR1 as PRHDT and CDR2 as FYEKMQ (reference sequence). The entire variable domain, with the rest obtained from reference TRBV13 and TRBJ2-4, is as follows: AAGVIQSPRHLIKEKRETATLKCYPIPRHDTVYWYQQGPGQDPQFLISFYEKMQSDKGSIPDRFSAQQFSDYHSELNMSSLELGDSALYFCASSLGRRSTAKNIQYFGAGTRLSVL.

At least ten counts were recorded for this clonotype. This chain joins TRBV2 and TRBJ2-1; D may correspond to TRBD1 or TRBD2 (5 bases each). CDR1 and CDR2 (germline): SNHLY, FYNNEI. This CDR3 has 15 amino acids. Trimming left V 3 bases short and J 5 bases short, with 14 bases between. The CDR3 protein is CASSDPGTHNNEQFF. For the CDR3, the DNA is TGTGCCAGCAGTGACCCCGGGACCCACAACAATGAGCAGTTCTTC.

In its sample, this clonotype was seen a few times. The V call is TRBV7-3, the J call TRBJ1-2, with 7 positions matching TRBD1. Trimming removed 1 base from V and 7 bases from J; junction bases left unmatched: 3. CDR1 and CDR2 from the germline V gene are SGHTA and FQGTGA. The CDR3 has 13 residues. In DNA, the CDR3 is TGTGCCAGCAGCTTAAAAGGGGGCGTTGGCTACACCTTC. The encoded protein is CASSLKGGVGYTF.

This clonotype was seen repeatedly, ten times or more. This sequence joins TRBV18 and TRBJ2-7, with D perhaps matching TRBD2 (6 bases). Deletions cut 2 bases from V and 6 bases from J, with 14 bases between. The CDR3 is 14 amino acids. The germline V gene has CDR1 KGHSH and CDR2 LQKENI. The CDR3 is CASSPYSEGGEQYF. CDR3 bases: TGTGCCAGCTCACCATATTCCGAGGGAGGCGAGCAGTACTTC.

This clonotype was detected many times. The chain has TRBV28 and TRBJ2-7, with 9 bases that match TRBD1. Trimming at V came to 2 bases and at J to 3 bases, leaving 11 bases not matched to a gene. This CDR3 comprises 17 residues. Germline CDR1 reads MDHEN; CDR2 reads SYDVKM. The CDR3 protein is CASSLGWGDREGYEQYF. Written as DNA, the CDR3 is TGTGCCAGCAGTTTAGGTTGGGGGGACAGGGAGGGCTACGAGCAGTACTTC. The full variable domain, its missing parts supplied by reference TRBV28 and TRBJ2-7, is DVKVTQSSRYLVKRTGEKVFLECVQDMDHENMFWYRQDPGLGLRLIYFSYDVKMKEKGDIPEGYSVSREKKERFSLILESASTNQTSMYLCASSLGWGDREGYEQYFGPGTRLTVT.